The TCR beta chain under discussion was sequenced for a study of control samples from healthy donors and cancer patients. This clone appeared a single time. The same CDR3 is also encoded by other DNA sequences in this sample. The CDR3 has 13 residues. The V and J ends lost 5 bases and 1 base respectively, with 8 bases between them. Sequencing used immunoSEQ multiplex PCR; TCRdb keeps in-frame clones, though not all of them. The data hold about 110,000 clones, with around 89% observed a single time. This receptor was taken from an older woman with lung cancer. This chain joins TRBV12-3 or TRBV12-4 and TRBJ1-1, with D perhaps matching TRBD1 (5 bases). Sequencing was carried out using PBMCs. The CDR3 nucleotides read TGTGCCAGCAGTCCAACAGGGAACACTGAAGCTTTCTTT. Amino acids: CASSPTGNTEAFF.